This T cell receptor (beta chain) emerged from a study of blood T cells in healthy people across ages. Study context: Researchers report that template switching captured about one barcoded beta molecule per two T cells. Findings and limits, study-wide: Measured against age, TCR beta diversity per million T cells decreased in a roughly linear manner.

With regard to this clonotype: Its target is unknown.

V was pared by 0 bases and J by 7 bases, with 10 bases between. Germline V gene lookup returns CDR1 SGDLS and CDR2 YYNGEE. This CDR3 contains 14 residues. Sample donors were healthy Caucasian individuals that came from Russia, aged roughly 6 to 100. For every donor, a draw yielded around 10 milliliters of peripheral blood. With a J-beta primer mix and a sample-barcoded 5' primer, a second PCR ran about 6 to 11 cycles. TCRdb used MiXCR to reprocess the 5' RACE reads, holding one entry per CDR3 protein. Here the sample spans approximately 1.5 million distinct CDR3 sequences, roughly 43% being singletons.

Input material: blood. The rearrangement links TRBV9 to TRBJ2-2; D is possibly TRBD1 or TRBD2 (5 bases each). The sequence derives from a woman between 18 and 29 years old in good health. CDR3: CASSVVLGDGELFF. CDR3 nucleotides: TGTGCCAGCAGCGTAGTTCTGGGGGACGGGGAGCTGTTTTTT.